This TCR beta chain was retrieved from a study of blood T cell repertoires in COVID-19. Background on the study: The samples span acute and convalescent COVID-19 from the United States, Italy and Spain. Sources were T cells, B-cell-depleted T cells, or PBMCs; the material itself was cDNA or gDNA.

Only one count was recorded for this clone. The germline V gene encodes CDR1 SEHNR and CDR2 FQNEAQ (reference sequence). V was clipped by 5 bases and J by 7 bases; unmatched bases: 5. The CDR3 spans 13 residues. This table comes from immunoSEQ multiplex PCR, and its TCRdb copy is limited to in-frame clones, with some not included. The sample carries about 320,000 clones, more than 75% recorded once. Recovery meant two consecutive negative NP/OP PCR tests, professional clearance, or resolved symptoms. The specimen was PBMCs or T cells enriched from blood (not recorded which). The sequence derives from a man in his sixties who had recovered from COVID-19. V is TRBV7-9 and J is TRBJ2-1, with 7 bases identical to TRBD1. Here the CDR3 reads CASSPRGSNEQFF. CDR3 nucleotides: TGTGCCAGCAGCCCCAGGGGGAGTAATGAGCAGTTCTTC.